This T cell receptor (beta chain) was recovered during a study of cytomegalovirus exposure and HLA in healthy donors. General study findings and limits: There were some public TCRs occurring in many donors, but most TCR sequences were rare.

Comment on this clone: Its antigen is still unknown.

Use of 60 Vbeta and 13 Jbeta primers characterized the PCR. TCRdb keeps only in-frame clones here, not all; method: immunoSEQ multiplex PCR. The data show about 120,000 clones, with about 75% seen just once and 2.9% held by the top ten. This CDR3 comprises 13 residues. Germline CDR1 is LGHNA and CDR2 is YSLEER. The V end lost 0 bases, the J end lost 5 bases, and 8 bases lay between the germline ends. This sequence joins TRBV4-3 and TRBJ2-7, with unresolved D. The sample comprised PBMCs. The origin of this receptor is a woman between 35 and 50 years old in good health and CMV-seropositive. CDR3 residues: CASSQDLGDEQYF. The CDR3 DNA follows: TGCGCCAGCAGCCAAGATCTAGGCGACGAGCAGTACTTC.